The 9 T cell receptor beta chains given below trace back to one sample, sequenced in a study of cytomegalovirus exposure and HLA in healthy donors. The study ran its PCR with 60 Vbeta and 13 Jbeta primers. The protocol was immunoSEQ multiplex PCR, while the TCRdb copy is restricted to in-frame clones and leaves out a portion. Of about 100,000 clones in the sample, 79% were seen once. Specimen: PBMCs. These receptors originate from a female donor in good health and CMV-seropositive.

This chain joins TRBV29-1 and TRBJ1-1, with D maybe TRBD1 (6 bases). The CDR3 sequence is 13 residues long. With 4 bases removed from V and 3 bases from J, the gap between germline ends came to 12 bases. In germline, CDR1 is SQVTM, CDR2 ANQGSEA. Here the CDR3 DNA reads TGCAGCGTTGCCCAGGGGAGGGACACTGAAGCTTTCTTT. This sequence encodes CSVAQGRDTEAFF.

In this sample, this clone turned up a few times. V usage is TRBV6-5 and J usage is TRBJ1-1; D gene ambiguous. CDR1 is MNHEY, CDR2 SVGAGI, per germline. Trimming stripped 5 bases from V and 5 bases from J, with 15 bases between. CDR3 length: 14 amino acids. In DNA form, the CDR3 reads TGTGCCAGCAGTCCGAGACTCCCCGGGACTGAAGCTTTCTTT. This codes for CASSPRLPGTEAFF.

This clone was detected only a few times. This chain uses TRBV30 with TRBJ1-5; 9 bases align to TRBD1. Germline V gene sequence: CDR1 GTSNPN, CDR2 SVGIG (reference sequence). This CDR3 has 15 residues. V gave up 0 bases and J gave up 4 bases; unmatched junction bases: 4. CDR3 bases: TGTGCCTGGAGTGTAGGGGACAGGGAAAATCAGCCCCAGCATTTT. As protein: CAWSVGDRENQPQHF.

The chain has TRBV25-1 and TRBJ1-2; D remains ambiguous. The germline V and J ends were trimmed by 6 bases and 7 bases, with 21 bases remaining between them. The CDR3 sequence is 15 residues long. Germline CDR1 and CDR2: MGHDK and SYGVNS. CDR3 nucleotides: TGTGCCAGCAGCGACAACCGCGCTCCTTATTCTGGCTACACCTTC. It is translated as CASSDNRAPYSGYTF.

A few counts support this clone. The chain joins TRBV19 to TRBJ2-5; 10 bases match TRBD1. CDR3 length equals 15 residues. The ends lost 5 bases at V and 4 bases at J; junction bases unmatched: 7. The germline V gene encodes CDR1 LNHDA and CDR2 SQIVND (reference sequence). The CDR3 region has the DNA TGTGCCAGTAGTCGCAGACAGGGGGCCGGAGAGACCCAGTACTTC. Encoded protein: CASSRRQGAGETQYF.

The chain combines TRBV27 with TRBJ2-1; TRBD1 agrees at 8 bases. Per the germline V gene, CDR1 is MNHEY and CDR2 is SMNVEV (reference sequence). The CDR3 runs 14 residues. With 5 bases clipped from V and 5 bases from J, the junction kept 5 bases outside the gene matches. In DNA form, the CDR3 reads TGTGCCAGCAGTGCTTGGACAGGGAACAATGAGCAGTTCTTC. Its protein product is CASSAWTGNNEQFF.

The chain couples TRBV7-7 to TRBJ2-3; 7 bases align to TRBD2. V lost 1 base, J lost 2 bases, and 3 bases stayed unmatched. This CDR3 has 15 residues. Germline loops: CDR1 SSHAT, CDR2 FNYEAQ (reference sequence). As DNA, the CDR3 is TGTGCCAGCAGCTTAGTCGGGGGGACCACAGATACGCAGTATTTT. It encodes CASSLVGGTTDTQYF.

The chain is built from TRBV5-8 and TRBJ2-7; 8 bases map to TRBD1. This CDR3 has 12 residues. Trimming cost V 2 bases and J 6 bases; bases outside gene matches: 1. Germline CDR1 reads SGHTS; CDR2 reads YDEGEE. CDR3 DNA: TGTGCCAGCAGCTTACAGGGGGGCGAGCAGTACTTC. It translates to CASSLQGGEQYF.

This chain joins TRBV7-6 and TRBJ2-5; weak D call: TRBD2 (7 bases). The CDR3 runs to 14 residues. V dropped 3 bases and J dropped 5 bases, with 13 bases sitting between them. Germline V gives CDR1 SGHVS, CDR2 FNYEAQ. The CDR3: CASSLRRGGETQYF. The CDR3 DNA reads TGTGCCAGCAGCTTGCGGAGGGGGGGGGAGACCCAGTACTTC.